The 5 T cell receptor beta chains listed next were all sequenced from one sample in a study of shared clonotypes between healthy human individuals (dated by TCRdb to 2020 to 2022). For the CD8 naive samples, CD45RO-negative cells were positively selected for CCR7, yielding a CD45RA+CCR7+ population from which TemRA cells were excluded. Libraries were made using the immunoSEQ multiplex PCR assay. This is the immuneACCESS table as TCRdb keeps it, with only in-frame sequences that have V and J called. A part of the clones is gone; compared with another copy, unresolved V genes explain less than half, and the rest is unexplained. The sample data list 1.5 million to 2.5 million clones, and roughly 94% of these were observed just once. The top ten hold 1% to 1.5% of the sample. The specimen was naive CD8+ T cells sorted from blood. Per the publication, the cell subset or site label means: CD45RA+CCR7+. The receptors come from a man between 18 and 29 years old in good health.

The chain carries TRBV5-1 and TRBJ2-3, with 7 bases lining up with TRBD1. V was pared by 3 bases and J by 0 bases, with 4 bases of the junction left unmatched. The CDR3 totals 15 residues. Germline V gives CDR1 SGHRS, CDR2 YFSETQ. The CDR3 DNA sequence: TGCGCCAGCAGCTCCGGGACAGTTAGCACAGATACGCAGTATTTT. This encodes CASSSGTVSTDTQYF.

V and J are TRBV19 and TRBJ1-2; D is possibly TRBD1 (5 bases). CDR1 LNHDA and CDR2 SQIVND come from the germline V gene (reference sequence). The germline V and J ends were trimmed by 7 bases and 1 base, with 13 bases remaining between them. This CDR3 region has 14 residues. The CDR3 spells CASTRRDYNYGYTF. The CDR3 region has the DNA TGTGCCAGTACCAGGAGGGACTATAACTATGGCTACACCTTC.

This clone showed up just a few times. This sample also contains other DNA sequences that code for the same CDR3. CDR3 nucleotides: TGTGCCAGCAGTTACGGGACAGGGTACGAGCAGTACTTC. It yields the protein CASSYGTGYEQYF. The genes are TRBV6-5 and TRBJ2-7; 9 bases fit TRBD1. The length of the CDR3 is 13 residues. J gave up 4 bases and V 2 bases, and 0 bases lay outside the gene matches. Germline V gives CDR1 MNHEY, CDR2 SVGAGI.

The chain joins TRBV10-3 to TRBJ2-1; 10 bases are a match to TRBD2. V shed 0 bases and J 7 bases; nucleotides not matched to a gene: 6. Germline values: CDR1 ENHRY, CDR2 SYGVKD. The CDR3 extends over 16 amino acids. DNA of the CDR3: TGTGCCATCAGTGAGTCTGCTAGCGGGAGTAGGAATGAGCAGTTCTTC. It codes for CAISESASGSRNEQFF.

The rearrangement links TRBV6-1 to TRBJ2-7; D could derive from TRBD1 or TRBD2 (6 bases each). The V gene lost 0 bases and the J gene lost 5 bases, with 14 bases spanning the gap. Germline values: CDR1 MNHNS, CDR2 SASEGT. The CDR3 loop spans 15 amino acids. The CDR3 here is CASSEALLRGDEQYF. CDR3 in DNA: TGTGCCAGCAGTGAAGCGCTTCTAAGGGGGGACGAGCAGTACTTC.